Here is one T cell receptor (beta chain) with its context. No cognate antigen has been identified for it. No quality values exist for individual bases; no much larger clone is one base distant. The library was prepared using the immunoSEQ multiplex PCR assay. Held by TCRdb, this immuneACCESS table contains in-frame sequences only and omits some clones. Under half of the omission traces to an unresolved V gene where checked; the cause of the rest is unknown. The sample yields around 15,000 clones; about 79% were counted once. The top ten constitute 9.5% to 13% of the sample. The sample belongs to a study of technical replicates of blood from a few donors (dated by TCRdb to 2016 to 2017). Its CDR3 holds 14 amino acids, cysteine through phenylalanine. Of all the DNA, just the CDR3 is kept, 42 bases in frame from base 1. Here V drops 5 bases and J drops 3 bases, and the junction holds 6 bases not matched to any gene. Via the germline V gene, CDR1 is MNHEY and CDR2 SVGAGI.

Material for sequencing was PBMCs. The rearranged segments are TRBV6-5 and TRBJ2-7; 8 bases in the middle match TRBD2. This clonotype originated in a human donor in good health. Some clones in this sample may be carry-over from other donors' samples. The bases read TGTGCCAGCAGTCCCCCGGGACTAGTCTACGAGCAGTACTTC. Translated, it gives CASSPPGLVYEQYF.